The entry below describes one T cell receptor (beta chain). The data stem from a study of T-cell reconstitution after alpha-beta-depleted transplantation in children. Construction of the TCRbeta library involved unique molecular identifiers. Each CDR3 protein gets one entry after TCRdb re-called the PCR reads with MiXCR. This sample has about 870,000 distinct CDR3 sequences, with 15% to 20% found just once. Trimming at V came to 4 bases and at J to 5 bases, leaving 9 bases not matched to a gene. This CDR3 has 14 residues. Germline CDR1 and CDR2: SGHRS and YFSETQ. This sequence originates from a male patient under 18 who had a stem cell transplant for acute lymphoblastic leukemia, so the T cells may come from the graft donor. This rearrangement joins TRBV5-1 to TRBJ2-7; 7 positions match TRBD1. Sequencing was performed on PBMCs, mostly from graft donor cells, taken 360 days after TCRalphabeta/CD19-depleted stem cell transplant. The CDR3 DNA follows: TGCGCCAGCAGCACCCGACAGGGTTACGACGAGCAGTACTTC. It codes for CASSTRQGYDEQYF.